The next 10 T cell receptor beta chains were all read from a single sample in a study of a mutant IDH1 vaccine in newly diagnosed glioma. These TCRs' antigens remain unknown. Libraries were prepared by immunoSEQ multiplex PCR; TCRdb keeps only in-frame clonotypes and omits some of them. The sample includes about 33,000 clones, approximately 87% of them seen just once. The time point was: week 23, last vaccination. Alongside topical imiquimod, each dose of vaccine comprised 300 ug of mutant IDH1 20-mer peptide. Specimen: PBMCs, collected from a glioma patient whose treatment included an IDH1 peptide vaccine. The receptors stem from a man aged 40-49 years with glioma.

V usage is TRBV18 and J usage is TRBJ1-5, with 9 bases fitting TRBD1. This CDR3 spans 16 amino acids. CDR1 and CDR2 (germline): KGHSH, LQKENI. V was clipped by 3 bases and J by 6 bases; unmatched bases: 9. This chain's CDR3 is CASSPLGQGLSQPQHF. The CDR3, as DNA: TGTGCCAGCTCACCCTTGGGACAGGGACTAAGTCAGCCCCAGCATTTT.

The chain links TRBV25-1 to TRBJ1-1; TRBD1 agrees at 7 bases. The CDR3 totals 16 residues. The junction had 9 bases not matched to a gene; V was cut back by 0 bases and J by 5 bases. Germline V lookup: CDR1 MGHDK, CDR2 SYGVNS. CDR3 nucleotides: TGTGCCAGCAGTGAATACGGTGGCAGGGGGGTGACTGAAGCTTTCTTT. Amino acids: CASSEYGGRGVTEAFF.

The CDR3 DNA sequence: TGCGCCAGCAGTCCAACGACAGCTACCAACACTGAAGCTTTCTTT. This gives the protein CASSPTTATNTEAFF. V usage is TRBV5-1 and J usage is TRBJ1-1; possibly TRBD1 for D (5 bases). Trimming shortened V by 5 bases and J by 2 bases, and 16 bases separated the two germline ends. This CDR3 spans 15 amino acids. Germline-derived CDR1 and CDR2 are SGHRS and YFSETQ.

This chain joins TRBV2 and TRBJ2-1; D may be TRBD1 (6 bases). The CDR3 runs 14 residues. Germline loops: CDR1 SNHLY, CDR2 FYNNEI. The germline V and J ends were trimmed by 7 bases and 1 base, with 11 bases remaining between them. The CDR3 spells CASMEDRSYNEQFF. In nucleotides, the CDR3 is TGTGCCAGCATGGAAGACAGGTCCTACAATGAGCAGTTCTTC.

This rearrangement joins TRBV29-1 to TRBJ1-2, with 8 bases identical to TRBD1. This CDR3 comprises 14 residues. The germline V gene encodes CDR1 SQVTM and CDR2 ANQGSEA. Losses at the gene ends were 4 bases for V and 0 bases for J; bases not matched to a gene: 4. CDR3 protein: CSVVQGASNYGYTF. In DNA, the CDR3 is TGCAGCGTTGTGCAGGGGGCTTCTAACTATGGCTACACCTTC.

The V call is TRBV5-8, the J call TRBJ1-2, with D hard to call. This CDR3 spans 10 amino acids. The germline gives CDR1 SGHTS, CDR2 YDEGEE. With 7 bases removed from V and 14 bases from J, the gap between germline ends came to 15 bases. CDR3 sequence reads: CASSVTKKTF. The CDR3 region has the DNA TGTGCCAGCTCGGTGACTAAAAAGACCTTC.

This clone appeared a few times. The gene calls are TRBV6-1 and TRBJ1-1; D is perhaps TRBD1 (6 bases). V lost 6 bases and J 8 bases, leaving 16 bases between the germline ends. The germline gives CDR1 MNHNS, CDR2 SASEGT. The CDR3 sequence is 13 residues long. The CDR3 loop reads CASSALLGTEAFF. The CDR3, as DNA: TGTGCCAGCAGCGCTTTATTAGGGACAGAAGCTTTCTTT.

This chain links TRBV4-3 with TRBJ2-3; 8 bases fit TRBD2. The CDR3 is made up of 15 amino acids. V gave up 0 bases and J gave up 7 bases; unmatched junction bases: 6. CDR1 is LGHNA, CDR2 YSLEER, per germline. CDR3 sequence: CASSQDYRLANTQYF. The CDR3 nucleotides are TGCGCCAGCAGCCAAGATTATCGACTAGCGAATACGCAGTATTTT.

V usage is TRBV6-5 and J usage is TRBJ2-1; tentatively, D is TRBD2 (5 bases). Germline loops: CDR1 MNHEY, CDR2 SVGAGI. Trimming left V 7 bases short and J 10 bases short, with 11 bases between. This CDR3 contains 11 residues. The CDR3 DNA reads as TGTGCCAGCACCGGACTCGAAGAGCAGTTCTTC. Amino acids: CASTGLEEQFF.

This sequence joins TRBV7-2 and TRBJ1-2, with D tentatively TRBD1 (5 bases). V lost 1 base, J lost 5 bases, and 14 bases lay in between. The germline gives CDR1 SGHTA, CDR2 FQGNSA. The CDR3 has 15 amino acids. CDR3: CASSLGSAGIYGYTF. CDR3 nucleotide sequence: TGTGCCAGCAGCTTAGGCTCTGCAGGGATATATGGCTACACCTTC. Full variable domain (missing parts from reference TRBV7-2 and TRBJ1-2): GAGVSQSPSNKVTEKGKDVELRCDPISGHTALYWYRQSLGQGLEFLIYFQGNSAPDKSGLPSDRFSAERTGGSVSTLTIQRTQQEDSAVYLCASSLGSAGIYGYTFGSGTRLTVV.